One and the same sample provided the 24 T cell receptor beta chains below, sequenced in a study of early T cells in non-severe SARS-CoV-2 infection (dated by TCRdb to the early 2020s). To prepare the library, 5' RACE was applied. The instrument given in TCRdb is NextSeq 500. In TCRdb, the public reads were trimmed at Q25 with fastp and aligned with MiXCR, with productive beta chains retained. Every entry covers one CDR3 protein and lists the most common genes and DNA from its rows. The sample includes around 19,000 distinct CDR3 sequences, with approximately 5.6% observed a single time. 6.3% of the sample belongs to the ten largest clones. Sequencing was performed on whole blood. These receptors all stem from an adult who was a healthcare worker with PCR-confirmed SARS-CoV-2 infection or an uninfected control (not recorded which).

The chain uses TRBV19 and TRBJ2-2; D may be TRBD2 (5 bases). Trimming took off 6 bases at V and 2 bases at J, with 7 bases between the two ends. This CDR3 has 13 residues. Per the germline V gene, CDR1 is LNHDA and CDR2 is SQIVND (reference sequence). CDR3 protein: CASRAENTGELFF. Written as DNA, the CDR3 is TGTGCCAGTAGAGCGGAAAACACCGGGGAGCTGTTTTTT.

V gene TRBV7-2 combines with J gene TRBJ2-3; D is possibly TRBD2 (6 bases). This CDR3 region has 16 residues. V lost 5 bases and J lost 4, with 19 bases in between. CDR1 is SGHTA and CDR2 is FQGNSA in the germline V gene. CDR3 DNA sequence: TGTGCCAGCAGCCGCCTCCTCGGAGGGAGTGCAGATACGCAGTATTTT. It specifies CASSRLLGGSADTQYF.

This clonotype was counted at least ten times. The chain carries TRBV6-5 and TRBJ2-1; 8 bases are shared with TRBD2. Germline V gene lookup returns CDR1 MNHEY and CDR2 SVGAGI. This CDR3 region has 17 residues. V trimming: 4 bases; J trimming: 6 bases; junction bases outside the gene matches: 14. The chain's CDR3 is CASSSTTLAGRVNEQFF. In nucleotides, the CDR3 is TGTGCCAGCAGTTCCACGACCCTAGCGGGTAGGGTCAATGAGCAGTTCTTC.

The table lists this clonotype with many counts. This rearrangement joins TRBV20-1 to TRBJ1-5; a possible D gene is TRBD1 (6 bases). With 3 bases removed from V and 4 bases from J, the gap between germline ends came to 13 bases. This CDR3 has 14 amino acids. Per the germline V gene, CDR1 is DFQATT and CDR2 is SNEGSKA (reference sequence). The CDR3 loop is CSARAGAGNQPQHF. The DNA for the CDR3 is TGCAGTGCTAGGGCGGGGGCAGGGAATCAGCCCCAGCATTTT.

The table lists this clonotype with many counts. J is TRBJ2-1 and V is TRBV10-3, with 7 bases that match TRBD2. Trimming removed 1 base from V and 6 bases from J; junction bases left unmatched: 6. The germline V gene has CDR1 ENHRY and CDR2 SYGVKD. This CDR3 has 15 amino acids. CDR3 region: CAISEWLAVGNEQFF. The CDR3 DNA follows: TGTGCCATCAGTGAGTGGCTAGCGGTCGGCAATGAGCAGTTCTTC.

In this sample, this clonotype turned up many times. The V call is TRBV30, the J call TRBJ1-2; 8 positions match TRBD1. This CDR3 spans 15 amino acids. Per the germline V gene, CDR1 is GTSNPN and CDR2 is SVGIG (reference sequence). V trimming: 0 bases; J trimming: 0 bases; junction bases outside the gene matches: 3. In nucleotides, the CDR3 is TGTGCCTGGAGTGTGACAGGGGTAGCTAACTATGGCTACACCTTC. Translation: CAWSVTGVANYGYTF.

This clonotype has ten or more counts. The rearrangement joins TRBV6-1 to TRBJ2-1, with 10 nucleotides matching TRBD2. Losses at the gene ends were 7 bases for V and 12 bases for J; bases not matched to a gene: 6. The CDR3 is 12 residues long. In germline, CDR1 is MNHNS, CDR2 SASEGT. CDR3 sequence reads: CASTLAGAGQFF. The CDR3 bases are TGTGCCAGCACTCTAGCGGGAGCAGGGCAGTTCTTC.

This clonotype has a count of ten or more. The chain recombines TRBV7-2 with TRBJ2-2; D uncertain. Deletions cut 7 bases from V and 2 bases from J, with 5 bases between. The germline CDR1 and CDR2 sequences are SGHTA and FQGNSA. The CDR3 is made up of 12 amino acids. The CDR3 protein is CASKLNTGELFF. The CDR3 nucleotides are TGTGCCAGCAAACTAAACACCGGGGAGCTGTTTTTT.

The sample holds many counts of this clonotype. This chain connects TRBV4-1 to TRBJ1-1; 10 nucleotides agree with TRBD1. Germline CDR1 MGHRA, CDR2 YSYEKL. V trimming: 0 bases; J trimming: 3 bases; junction bases outside the gene matches: 10. CDR3 length: 18 residues. The CDR3 coding sequence is TGCGCCAGCAGCCAAGACCCCAGGACAGGGGGATATTACACTGAAGCTTTCTTT. This encodes CASSQDPRTGGYYTEAFF.

This clonotype has at least ten counts. This sequence joins TRBV5-5 and TRBJ1-1; D possibly corresponds to TRBD1 (5 bases). Germline-derived CDR1 and CDR2 are SGHKS and YYEKEE (reference sequence). V was shortened by 1 base and J by 6 bases, with 13 bases between the two germline ends. The CDR3 sequence is 14 residues long. CDR3 bases: TGTGCCAGCAGCTTGATAGGGGTTAACTCTGAAGCTTTCTTT. Translation gives CASSLIGVNSEAFF. Together with reference TRBV5-5 and TRBJ1-1, the CDR3 gives the full variable domain: DAGVTQSPTHLIKTRGQQVTLRCSPISGHKSVSWYQQVLGQGPQFIFQYYEKEERGRGNFPDRFSARQFPNYSSELNVNALLLGDSALYLCASSLIGVNSEAFFGQGTRLTVV.

This clonotype was observed at least ten times. The chain has TRBV6-5 and TRBJ1-2; D gene unclear. The CDR3 consists of 16 residues. CDR1 and CDR2 (germline): MNHEY, SVGAGI. Trimming pared 0 bases from V and 0 bases from J, leaving 11 bases between. The CDR3 spells CASSYSKAPANYGYTF. CDR3 sequence (DNA): TGTGCCAGCAGTTACTCGAAAGCACCAGCTAACTATGGCTACACCTTC.

This clonotype has only a few counts. V usage is TRBV10-3 and J usage is TRBJ1-1; 10 nucleotides align to TRBD1. V shed 0 bases, J shed 1 base, and the junction held 2 bases outside the gene matches. CDR1 is ENHRY and CDR2 is SYGVKD in the germline V gene. The CDR3 sequence is 16 residues long. CDR3 bases: TGTGCCATCAGTGAGTCGCGACAGGGGGCGAACACTGAAGCTTTCTTT. It encodes CAISESRQGANTEAFF.

In this sample, this clonotype turned up many times. The genes are TRBV4-1 and TRBJ2-3; 7 bases fit TRBD2. From germline, CDR1 is MGHRA and CDR2 YSYEKL. Trimming at V came to 0 bases and at J to 0 bases, leaving 12 bases not matched to a gene. This CDR3 has 19 residues. The DNA for the CDR3 is TGCGCCAGCAGCCAAGATCAAGCGGGAATCCTAGCTAGCACAGATACGCAGTATTTT. Translating gives CASSQDQAGILASTDTQYF.

Many counts were recorded for this clonotype. This chain uses TRBV12-3 or TRBV12-4 with TRBJ2-5; D gene ambiguous. The CDR3 runs 14 residues. The germline V and J ends were trimmed by 1 base and 1 base, with 7 bases remaining between them. The chain's CDR3 is CASSLGQSQETQYF. CDR3 DNA sequence: TGTGCCAGCAGTTTAGGGCAGAGCCAAGAGACCCAGTACTTC.

This clonotype came up many times. The V call is TRBV20-1, the J call TRBJ2-7, with TRBD1 as a possible D gene (5 bases). The CDR3 is 12 amino acids. Germline V lookup: CDR1 DFQATT, CDR2 SNEGSKA (reference sequence). Trimming shortened V by 3 bases and J by 4 bases, and 10 bases separated the two germline ends. The CDR3 region has the DNA TGCAGTGCTAGTGCAGGGTTGTACGAGCAGTACTTC. Residues: CSASAGLYEQYF.

This clonotype came up many times. The chain links TRBV7-9 to TRBJ1-4; D remains unclear. Between the trimmed V and J ends, which lost 5 bases and 0 bases, there was a span of 16 bases. CDR3 length: 17 amino acids. Germline V CDR1 and CDR2: SEHNR, FQNEAQ (reference sequence). CDR3 sequence: CASSPRRGGATNEKLFF. CDR3 sequence (DNA): TGTGCCAGCAGCCCGCGCCGGGGAGGAGCAACTAATGAAAAACTGTTTTTT.

This clonotype has only a few counts. This chain links TRBV7-9 with TRBJ2-7, with D possibly TRBD1 on 5 matching bases. V was cut by 1 base and J by 0 bases, with 10 bases left in between. CDR3 size: 15 residues. Germline-derived CDR1 and CDR2 are SEHNR and FQNEAQ (reference sequence). CDR3 sequence: CASSLEGNPSYEQYF. CDR3 bases: TGTGCCAGCAGCTTAGAGGGGAATCCCTCCTACGAGCAGTACTTC.

This clonotype was seen at least ten times. This chain links TRBV5-1 with TRBJ2-7; weak D call: TRBD1 (6 bases). V lost 0 bases, J lost 2 bases, and 9 bases lay in between. The CDR3 length is 14 residues. Germline CDR1 and CDR2: SGHRS and YFSETQ. The CDR3 coding sequence is TGCGCCAGCAGCTTGGTTTGGGGGCCCTACGAGCAGTACTTC. This sequence encodes CASSLVWGPYEQYF.

The table lists this clonotype with a few counts. This chain links TRBV6-5 with TRBJ1-2; TRBD1 aligns across 7 bases. V was pared by 5 bases and J by 4 bases, with 7 bases of the junction left unmatched. In germline, CDR1 is MNHEY, CDR2 SVGAGI. This CDR3 spans 14 amino acids. The CDR3: CASSKGQALYGYTF. The CDR3 DNA reads as TGTGCCAGCAGTAAAGGACAGGCCCTCTATGGCTACACCTTC.

This clonotype was recorded many times. The chain links TRBV20-1 to TRBJ2-7; 8 positions agree with TRBD1. Trimming took 3 bases from V and 3 from J; bases not matched to a gene: 10. The CDR3 is 15 amino acids. Germline CDR1 reads DFQATT; CDR2 reads SNEGSKA (reference sequence). The DNA of the CDR3 is TGCAGTGCTAGGGATGGAGGACAGGGCGGCTACGAGCAGTACTTC. It codes for CSARDGGQGGYEQYF.

The sample holds many counts of this clonotype. The V gene is TRBV28, the J gene TRBJ2-7; the D call may be TRBD1 or TRBD2 (5 bases each). This CDR3 comprises 15 residues. The V end lost 10 bases, the J end lost 6 bases, and 25 bases lay between the germline ends. Germline loops: CDR1 MDHEN, CDR2 SYDVKM. The chain's CDR3 is CATEPSGPQGGEQYF. Here the CDR3 DNA reads TGTGCCACTGAACCCTCGGGACCCCAAGGTGGCGAGCAGTACTTC.

This clonotype was counted many times. The CDR3 DNA sequence: TGCAGTGCCCAAGACGGGTCCTACGAGCAGTACTTC. Its translation is CSAQDGSYEQYF. This chain joins TRBV20-1 and TRBJ2-7; D not certain. CDR1 DFQATT and CDR2 SNEGSKA come from the germline V gene (reference sequence). V lost 6 bases to trimming and J lost 1 base, with 10 bases between them. The CDR3 has 12 amino acids.

The J gene is TRBJ1-1, the V gene TRBV4-1; D may be TRBD1 (6 bases). Trimming took 1 base from V and 3 from J, leaving 9 bases between them. The CDR3 covers 14 residues. Germline CDR1 MGHRA, CDR2 YSYEKL. The CDR3 spells CASSQVKGDTEAFF. The CDR3 DNA reads TGCGCCAGCAGCCAAGTCAAGGGGGACACTGAAGCTTTCTTT.

This clonotype has at least ten counts. This sequence joins TRBV6-1 and TRBJ2-7; 7 bases agree with TRBD1. This CDR3 region has 14 residues. Per germline, CDR1 MNHNS and CDR2 SASEGT. V was pared by 6 bases and J by 1 base, with 6 bases of the junction left unmatched. The CDR3 spells CASRDSTGSYEQYF. The DNA of the CDR3 is TGTGCCAGCAGGGACTCGACAGGGTCCTACGAGCAGTACTTC.